These 30 T cell receptor beta chains were sequenced from one sample in a study of control samples from healthy donors and cancer patients. This table comes from immunoSEQ multiplex PCR, and its TCRdb copy is limited to in-frame clones, with some not included. The data show just over 50,000 clones, 88% seen once. The sequenced material came from PBMCs. Receptor source: a man aged 50 to 60 with head and neck cancer.

This chain links TRBV7-8 with TRBJ2-6; 7 nucleotides agree with TRBD2. CDR3 length equals 17 residues. Germline CDR1 is SGHVS and CDR2 is FQNEAQ. The trim removed 5 bases at V and 0 bases at J, leaving 7 bases unmatched. As DNA, the CDR3 is TGTGCCAGCAGCACCTCTAGCGGAGCCTCTGGGGCCAACGTCCTGACTTTC. It translates to CASSTSSGASGANVLTF.

V gene TRBV10-1 combines with J gene TRBJ2-3; unclear D gene. V was trimmed by 2 bases and J by 5 bases, leaving 2 bases between them. The CDR3 has 11 amino acids. Germline CDR1 reads WNHNN; CDR2 reads SYGVQD (reference sequence). The CDR3 loop reads CASSEQDTQYF. The CDR3 DNA follows: TGCGCCAGCAGTGAGCAAGATACGCAGTATTTT.

The J gene is TRBJ2-6, the V gene TRBV4-3, with D hard to call. This CDR3 has 15 residues. CDR1 LGHNA and CDR2 YSLEER come from the germline V gene. V was trimmed by 0 bases and J by 2 bases, leaving 5 bases between them. CDR3 loop: CASSQDYPGANVLTF. CDR3 sequence (DNA): TGCGCCAGCAGCCAAGACTACCCTGGGGCCAACGTCCTGACTTTC.

This clone was seen a few times. The chain is built from TRBV4-2 and TRBJ2-7, with TRBD2 as a possible D gene (6 bases). Per the germline V gene, CDR1 is LGHNA and CDR2 is YNFKEQ. Trimming removed 0 bases at V and 4 bases at J, with 10 bases between. The CDR3 runs to 14 residues. CDR3 sequence (DNA): TGTGCCAGCAGCCAAGAAGTCGGGAGTTACGAGCAGTACTTC. Its protein is CASSQEVGSYEQYF.

J is TRBJ2-3 and V is TRBV2; D remains ambiguous. V dropped 6 bases and J dropped 5 bases, with 12 bases sitting between them. Germline loops: CDR1 SNHLY, CDR2 FYNNEI. CDR3 length: 13 residues. CDR3 sequence (DNA): TGTGCCAGCAGGTCAGCGTGGGTAGATACGCAGTATTTT. Translated: CASRSAWVDTQYF.

In the case of this clone: One end of the junction does not line up with germline, which may come from a read error. The chain is built from TRBV6-6 and TRBJ1-4; D possibly corresponds to TRBD1 (6 bases). The CDR3 loop spans 16 amino acids. In germline, CDR1 is MNHNY, CDR2 SVGAGI (reference sequence). CDR3 sequence (DNA): TGTGCCAACAGTCCCCGGGAGGGGGTTGCTAATGAAAAACTGTTTTTT. The encoded protein is CANSPREGVANEKLFF.

The V call is TRBV9, the J call TRBJ1-1; TRBD1 matches at 8 bases. CDR3 length: 16 amino acids. The ends lost 4 bases at V and 8 bases at J; junction bases unmatched: 16. Per germline, CDR1 SGDLS and CDR2 YYNGEE. CDR3 region: CASSKRQGQADGEAFF. CDR3 sequence (DNA): TGTGCCAGCAGCAAACGACAGGGACAGGCCGACGGGGAAGCTTTCTTT.

The V gene is TRBV7-9, the J gene TRBJ2-1, with D possibly being TRBD1 (6 bases). CDR3 length equals 16 residues. Germline V CDR1 and CDR2: SEHNR, FQNEAQ (reference sequence). V dropped 10 bases and J dropped 7 bases, with 26 bases sitting between them. The CDR3 DNA follows: TGTGCCATCTCGAAACTCACCCGGGACAACAAGAATGAGCAGTTCTTC. Its translation is CAISKLTRDNKNEQFF. The full variable domain, rest sourced from reference TRBV7-9 and TRBJ2-1, is DTGVSQNPRHKITKRGQNVTFRCDPISEHNRLYWYRQTLGQGPEFLTYFQNEAQLEKSRLLSDRFSAERPKGSFSTLEIQRTEQGDSAMYLCAISKLTRDNKNEQFFGPGTRLTVL.

The CDR3 protein is CASSLAGTAYSPLHF. The CDR3 DNA is TGCGCCAGCAGCTTGGCCGGGACAGCTTATTCACCCCTCCACTTT. This chain links TRBV5-1 with TRBJ1-6; 7 bases match TRBD1. The CDR3 totals 15 residues. Germline values: CDR1 SGHRS, CDR2 YFSETQ. V was pared by 0 bases and J by 8 bases, with 5 bases of the junction left unmatched.

V gene TRBV28 combines with J gene TRBJ1-2, with 10 bases fitting TRBD1. This CDR3 contains 16 residues. After removal of 5 bases from V and 3 bases from J, the junction contained 9 bases not matched to a gene. Germline V gene sequence: CDR1 MDHEN, CDR2 SYDVKM. The CDR3 region has the DNA TGTGCCAGCAGTCCACCTTTAGGGACAGGGGACTATGGCTACACCTTC. It specifies CASSPPLGTGDYGYTF.

This clone was detected only a few times. This chain links TRBV28 with TRBJ2-4; weak D call: TRBD1 (5 bases). The V gene lost 6 bases and the J gene lost 3 bases, with 15 bases spanning the gap. Germline V lookup: CDR1 MDHEN, CDR2 SYDVKM. The CDR3 runs to 15 residues. CDR3 sequence: CASSPTRVLKNIQYF. The CDR3 DNA sequence: TGTGCCAGCAGCCCCACCAGGGTCCTCAAAAACATTCAGTACTTC.

This clone was picked up one time. Written as DNA, the CDR3 is TGTGCCAGCAGCGTAGGAGGGACAACCCAAGAGACCCAGTACTTC. This gives the protein CASSVGGTTQETQYF. The J gene is TRBJ2-5, the V gene TRBV9; TRBD1 might be the D (6 bases). There are 15 residues in the CDR3. V gave up 0 bases and J gave up 1 base, with 10 bases separating them. Germline V gene sequence: CDR1 SGDLS, CDR2 YYNGEE.

This chain joins TRBV29-1 and TRBJ2-1; D remains unclear. This CDR3 region has 14 residues. CDR1 and CDR2 (germline): SQVTM, ANQGSEA. Between the trimmed V and J ends, which lost 6 bases and 7 bases, there was a span of 19 bases. The CDR3 spells CSVKLLSTRNEQFF. DNA for the CDR3: TGCAGCGTGAAACTCCTATCGACGAGGAATGAGCAGTTCTTC.

The V gene is TRBV15, the J gene TRBJ1-1, with D uncertain. The V end lost 1 base, the J end lost 2 bases, and 8 bases lay between the germline ends. Germline loops: CDR1 LNHNV, CDR2 YYDKDF (reference sequence). The CDR3 is 14 residues long. CDR3 bases: TGTGCCACCAGCAGAGGGAACAGCAACACTGAAGCTTTCTTT. Amino acids: CATSRGNSNTEAFF.

CDR3 residues: CASSPPAPGNTIYF. The CDR3 DNA reads TGTGCCAGCTCACCACCCGCCCCTGGAAACACCATATATTTT. This sequence joins TRBV18 and TRBJ1-3; D gene unclear. The CDR3 contains 14 residues. Trimming took 0 bases from V and 2 from J, leaving 5 bases between them. CDR1 KGHSH and CDR2 LQKENI come from the germline V gene.

The gene calls are TRBV7-3 and TRBJ2-2, with 12 bases lining up with TRBD2. The V segment lost 5 bases and the J segment 4 bases; nucleotides outside the gene matches: 2. The V gene's germline CDR1 is SGHTA and CDR2 FQGTGA. CDR3 length equals 15 residues. In DNA form, the CDR3 reads TGTGCCAGCAGCCGACTAGCGGGGGTCACCGGGGAGCTGTTTTTT. Encoded protein: CASSRLAGVTGELFF.

The CDR3 loop is CSATTTDTQYF. CDR3 sequence (DNA): TGCAGTGCGACGACCACAGATACGCAGTATTTT. The chain uses TRBV20-1 and TRBJ2-3; no firm D call. V lost 6 bases and J 2 bases, leaving 6 bases between the germline ends. Germline CDR1 DFQATT, CDR2 SNEGSKA (reference sequence). This CDR3 has 11 amino acids.

This clone was seen a few times. V usage is TRBV7-2 and J usage is TRBJ2-3; 10 nucleotides line up with TRBD2. Germline-derived CDR1 and CDR2 are SGHTA and FQGNSA. Losses at the gene ends were 5 bases for V and 4 bases for J; bases not matched to a gene: 3. This CDR3 has 14 amino acids. The CDR3 nucleotides are TGTGCCAGCAGCACAGGACTAGCGGCAGATACGCAGTATTTT. Residues: CASSTGLAADTQYF.

This clone was seen just once. The rearrangement links TRBV28 to TRBJ2-7, with 14 nucleotides matching TRBD2. CDR1 and CDR2 from the germline V gene are MDHEN and SYDVKM. CDR3 length: 14 residues. J was trimmed by 6 bases and V by 5 bases; bases with no gene match: 3. The CDR3 here is CASSPGLAGVEQYF. The CDR3 DNA sequence: TGTGCCAGCAGTCCGGGACTAGCGGGAGTCGAGCAGTACTTC.

This sequence joins TRBV5-8 and TRBJ2-1, with unresolved D. Deletions cut 0 bases from V and 7 bases from J, with 5 bases between. Germline CDR1 reads SGHTS; CDR2 reads YDEGEE. The CDR3 has 12 amino acids. CDR3: CASSLDENEQFF. In DNA, the CDR3 is TGTGCCAGCAGCTTGGATGAGAATGAGCAGTTCTTC.

This clone was seen only once. The chain employs TRBV9 and TRBJ2-1; TRBD2 might be the D (5 bases). Per germline, CDR1 SGDLS and CDR2 YYNGEE. Trimming shortened V by 4 bases and J by 0 bases, and 14 bases separated the two germline ends. The CDR3 runs 16 residues. The CDR3 spells CASSSTPSISYNEQFF. The CDR3 DNA sequence: TGTGCCAGCAGCTCTACCCCTAGCATCTCCTACAATGAGCAGTTCTTC.

The V gene is TRBV10-2, the J gene TRBJ2-1, with 12 bases lining up with TRBD2. Germline V gene lookup returns CDR1 WSHSY and CDR2 SAAADI. The CDR3 spans 20 residues. The ends lost 5 bases at V and 1 base at J; junction bases unmatched: 15. This CDR3 reads CASSSPTRTSGTSSYNEQFF. The CDR3 DNA reads as TGCGCCAGCAGTTCGCCCACCCGGACTAGCGGGACCTCATCCTACAATGAGCAGTTCTTC.

CDR3 sequence reads: CASSESGNQPQHF. CDR3 sequence (DNA): TGCGCCAGCAGTGAGTCAGGGAATCAGCCCCAGCATTTT. This chain connects TRBV10-1 to TRBJ1-5; D is unresolved. V was shortened by 0 bases and J by 4 bases, with 4 bases between the two germline ends. CDR1 is WNHNN and CDR2 is SYGVQD in the germline V gene (reference sequence). The CDR3 loop spans 13 amino acids.

J is TRBJ2-1 and V is TRBV2; D possibly corresponds to TRBD2 (6 bases). Germline V gene data show CDR1 as SNHLY and CDR2 as FYNNEI. The CDR3 is 16 amino acids. V dropped 2 bases and J dropped 6 bases, with 17 bases sitting between them. CDR3 protein: CASSETLATRGNEQFF. The CDR3 coding sequence is TGTGCCAGCAGTGAAACACTAGCAACAAGGGGCAATGAGCAGTTCTTC.

The rearrangement links TRBV5-4 to TRBJ1-6; maybe TRBD1 (5 bases). The CDR3 totals 16 residues. Germline CDR1 and CDR2: SGHNT and YYREEE (reference sequence). V lost 4 bases, J lost 2 bases, and 13 bases lay in between. CDR3 amino acids: CASSRGGMTYNSPLHF. CDR3 nucleotides: TGTGCCAGCAGCCGGGGGGGTATGACCTATAATTCACCCCTCCACTTT.

The genes are TRBV30 and TRBJ2-7; D possibly corresponds to TRBD2 (5 bases). The CDR3 is made up of 12 amino acids. CDR1 and CDR2 from the germline V gene are GTSNPN and SVGIG (reference sequence). V lost 0 bases and J lost 3, with 6 bases in between. This CDR3 reads CAWSVGNYEQYF. The CDR3 nucleotides read TGTGCCTGGAGTGTCGGGAACTACGAGCAGTACTTC.

The CDR3 DNA is TGTGCCAGCAGCCAATGGAGTGAAGAGACCCAGTACTTC. Its protein product is CASSQWSEETQYF. The chain carries TRBV14 and TRBJ2-5; D ambiguous. Germline V lookup: CDR1 SGHDN, CDR2 FVKESK. With 2 bases removed from V and 3 bases from J, the gap between germline ends came to 7 bases. The CDR3 has 13 residues.

For the CDR3, the DNA is TGTGCCAGCAGCTCCCAATTGGCGCTAGGACTCGAGCAGTACTTC. Its translation: CASSSQLALGLEQYF. V is TRBV11-2 and J is TRBJ2-7, with TRBD2 as a possible D gene (5 bases). The germline V gene encodes CDR1 SGHAT and CDR2 FQNNGV. This CDR3 region has 15 residues. Trimming pared 4 bases from V and 6 bases from J, leaving 19 bases between.

This clone has a handful of counts. V usage is TRBV4-1 and J usage is TRBJ1-4, with 9 bases matching TRBD1. Trimming took 2 bases from V and 5 from J; bases not matched to a gene: 6. Germline V gene lookup returns CDR1 MGHRA and CDR2 YSYEKL. This CDR3 is 16 amino acids long. The CDR3 sequence is CASSQSDRGQNEKLFF. DNA of the CDR3: TGCGCCAGCAGCCAATCGGACAGGGGCCAAAATGAAAAACTGTTTTTT.

This chain joins TRBV5-6 and TRBJ2-7, with D hard to call. The germline V gene encodes CDR1 SGHDT and CDR2 YYEEEE. The CDR3 length is 16 residues. V shed 0 bases and J shed 0 bases, with 13 bases lying between them. Written as DNA, the CDR3 is TGTGCCAGCAGCTTGGATGGGTTTGGCAGCTCCTACGAGCAGTACTTC. This gives the protein CASSLDGFGSSYEQYF.